Listed below are T cell receptor beta chains from one sample, sequenced in a study of beta chain features in type 1 diabetes. The protocol was immunoSEQ multiplex PCR, while the TCRdb copy is restricted to in-frame clones and leaves out a portion. The sample contains about 230,000 clones, 16% of which appear only once. The specimen sequenced was naive CD4+ T cells from blood. The receptors stem from a man aged 25 to 45 with type 1 diabetes. Both conserved end residues are part of each CDR3. Fields, in order: CDR3 protein, CDR3 DNA, J gene, clone size, D gene, V gene. The D gene is left open where the match is weak. Not every row has a clone size; where given, it reads once, few, many or a size class.

CATRVSGRANYNEQFF TGTGCCACCAGAGTTAGCGGGAGGGCGAACTACAATGAGCAGTTCTTC TRBJ2-1 . TRBD2 TRBV15
CSVDRGIGTEAFF TGCAGCGTTGATAGGGGGATCGGCACTGAAGCTTTCTTT TRBJ1-1 few . TRBV29-1
CSVETGTGAYEQYF TGCAGCGTCGAGACCGGGACAGGGGCCTACGAGCAGTACTTC TRBJ2-7 . TRBD1 TRBV29-1
CASSSRIRGNTEAFF TGTGCCAGTAGTTCAAGGATCCGGGGAAACACTGAAGCTTTCTTT TRBJ1-1 . . TRBV19
CASSPDSTGELFF TGCGCCAGCAGCCCAGATAGCACCGGGGAGCTGTTTTTT TRBJ2-2 few . TRBV5-1
CASSERQGSTEAFF TGTGCCAGCAGCGAGAGACAGGGGTCCACTGAAGCTTTCTTT TRBJ1-1 . TRBD1 TRBV9
CASSTPGAGYF TGTGCCAGCAGCACCCCGGGGGCGGGATATTTC TRBJ2-7 . . TRBV21-1
CSVHEQFF TGCAGCGTCCATGAGCAGTTCTTC TRBJ2-1 . . TRBV29-1
CASSGQPGTEAFF TGTGCCAGCAGTGGACAGCCGGGCACTGAAGCTTTCTTT TRBJ1-1 few . TRBV2
CASSLPRAGANVLTF TGTGCCAGCAGTTTACCGAGGGCCGGGGCCAACGTCCTGACTTTC TRBJ2-6 . . TRBV28
CASSLAQGHEQFF TGTGCCAGCAGCTTAGCCCAAGGGCATGAGCAGTTCTTC TRBJ2-1 . . TRBV7-2
CAGGASTGANVLTF TGTGCCGGGGGGGCCTCGACCGGGGCCAACGTCCTGACTTTC TRBJ2-6 . . TRBV2
CASSRDNYGYTF TGTGCCAGCAGCCGGGACAACTATGGCTACACCTTC TRBJ1-2 few . TRBV11-1
CASSLNPSGNQETQYF TGCGCCAGCAGCTTAAATCCTAGCGGGAACCAAGAGACCCAGTACTTC TRBJ2-5 few TRBD2 TRBV5-1
CASSSVSGNFGEQFF TGTGCCAGCAGCTCCGTTAGCGGGAATTTCGGTGAGCAGTTCTTC TRBJ2-1 . TRBD2 TRBV11-2
CASSLVSYEQYF TGTGCCAGCAGCTTAGTATCCTACGAGCAGTACTTC TRBJ2-7 few . TRBV7-2
CASSFARSGANVLTF TGTGCCAGCAGTTTCGCCAGGTCTGGGGCCAACGTCCTGACTTTC TRBJ2-6 . . TRBV7-2
CASSHDRGCTGELFF TGCGCCAGCAGTCACGATCGCGGGTGCACCGGGGAGCTGTTTTTT TRBJ2-2 few . TRBV23-1
CAINKQGREETQYF TGTGCCATCAATAAGCAGGGGAGGGAGGAGACCCAGTACTTC TRBJ2-5 . . TRBV10-3
CASSVQTQETQYF TGTGCCAGCAGCGTTCAAACGCAAGAGACCCAGTACTTC TRBJ2-5 few . TRBV9
CASSESHEQFF TGTGCCAGCAGTGAGAGTCATGAGCAGTTCTTC TRBJ2-1 few . TRBV25-1
CASSQTVAGAGNTIYF TGTGCCAGCAGCCAAACCGTAGCAGGGGCTGGAAACACCATATATTTT TRBJ1-3 few . TRBV14
CASSPRTGLAKNIQYF TGTGCCAGCAGCCCAAGGACAGGACTAGCCAAAAACATTCAGTACTTC TRBJ2-4 . TRBD1 TRBV7-2
CASSLATYSYEQYF TGTGCCAGCAGCTTAGCGACGTACTCCTACGAGCAGTACTTC TRBJ2-7 few . TRBV7-9
CAWSMGATNTEAFF TGTGCCTGGAGTATGGGCGCCACAAACACTGAAGCTTTCTTT TRBJ1-1 few . TRBV30
CASRFEGVGGYTF TGTGCCAGCAGATTCGAAGGGGTCGGTGGCTACACCTTC TRBJ1-2 few . TRBV28
CASSFGDTQYF TGTGCCAGCAGCTTTGGGGATACGCAGTATTTT TRBJ2-3 few . TRBV7-8
CAIGTSGTGELFF TGTGCCATAGGGACTAGCGGCACCGGGGAGCTGTTTTTT TRBJ2-2 few TRBD2 TRBV10-3
CSEMGNYGYTF TGCAGCGAGATGGGTAACTATGGCTACACCTTC TRBJ1-2 . . TRBV29-1
CASSQGNIQYF TGCGCCAGCAGCCAGGGAAACATTCAGTACTTC TRBJ2-4 few . TRBV5-1
CSVPDSSYGYTF TGCAGCGTTCCGGACAGCTCCTATGGCTACACCTTC TRBJ1-2 . . TRBV29-1
CASSQSRKGFSYEQYF TGCGCCAGCAGTCAATCTAGGAAGGGTTTCTCCTACGAGCAGTACTTC TRBJ2-7 few . TRBV23-1
CASSQEFQGPSYNEQFF TGCGCCAGCAGCCAAGAATTTCAGGGACCCTCCTACAATGAGCAGTTCTTC TRBJ2-1 few . TRBV4-1
CASSQDQAAGNNEQFF TGTGCCAGCAGCCAAGATCAGGCAGCGGGAAACAATGAGCAGTTCTTC TRBJ2-1 few TRBD2 TRBV4-2
CSVADAHTEAFF TGCAGCGTTGCAGACGCGCACACTGAAGCTTTCTTT TRBJ1-1 . . TRBV29-1